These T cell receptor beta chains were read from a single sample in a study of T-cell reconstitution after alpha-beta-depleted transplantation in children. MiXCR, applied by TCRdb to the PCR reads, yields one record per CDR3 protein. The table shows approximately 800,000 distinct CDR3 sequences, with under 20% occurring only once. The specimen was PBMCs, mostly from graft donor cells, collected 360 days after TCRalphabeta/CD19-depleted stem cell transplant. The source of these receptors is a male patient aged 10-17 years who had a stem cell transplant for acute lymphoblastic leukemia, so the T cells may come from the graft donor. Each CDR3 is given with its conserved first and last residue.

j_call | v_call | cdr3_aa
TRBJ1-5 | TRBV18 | CASSSRRTGDWQPQHF
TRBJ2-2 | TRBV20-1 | CSARGERDGGELFF
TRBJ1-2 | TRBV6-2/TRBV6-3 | CASSYGRRYGYTF
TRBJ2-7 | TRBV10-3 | CAIRGSATYEQYF
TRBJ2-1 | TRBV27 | CASSLPGVAGADEQFF
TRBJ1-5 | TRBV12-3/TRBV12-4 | CASSPGDRGNQPQHF
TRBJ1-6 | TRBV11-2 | CASSSRGPSGSPLHF
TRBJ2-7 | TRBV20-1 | CSARDTGGRTYEQYF
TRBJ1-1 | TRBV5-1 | CASSLSRGNTEAFF
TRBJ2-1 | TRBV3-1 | CASSNSTGTSFDEQFF